This T cell receptor beta chain was identified in a study of blood T cells in healthy people across ages. Comments on this clonotype: What it recognizes is unknown.

Primed by a sample-barcoded 5' primer and a J-beta primer mix, a second PCR proceeded for about 7 to 12 cycles. One entry per CDR3 protein, called by TCRdb with MiXCR from the 5' RACE reads. The profile shows 1.5 million to 1.9 million distinct CDR3 sequences, approximately 43% of them singletons. The CDR3 length is 12 residues. The germline V gene has CDR1 SQVTM and CDR2 ANQGSEA. The ends were cut back, 8 bases at V and 4 bases at J, with 14 bases in the middle. Study conclusions and caveats: Significant beta diversity loss was already apparent by age 40, declining roughly linearly.

The TCR was taken from a woman aged 18-29 years in good health. The chain is built from TRBV29-1 and TRBJ1-1; no firm D call. Sequenced: blood. This CDR3 is CSTATPSTEAFF. The CDR3 DNA reads TGCAGCACAGCGACACCGAGCACTGAAGCTTTCTTT.